This T cell receptor delta chain was identified during a study of γδ T cells in repeated Plasmodium falciparum infection. Turning to the study itself: Over 644 days, donors received four mosquito-bite P. falciparum NF54 infections. Timepoints: baseline, immediately before selected infections, and 21 days after every infection.

Vgamma9/Vdelta2+ and Vdelta2-negative gammadelta T cells were flow-sorted from PBMC for bulk sequencing. The table lists this clone with a few counts. Its specificity is unknown. This likely came from a read error, as a far larger clone is one base away. The sample has other DNA sequences that encode this CDR3 too. General study points: Malian children's Vdelta2-negative repertoires appeared more expanded and less diverse than Australians'.

Both TRG and TRD chains were sequenced from each sorted sample. TCRdb reanalysed the multiplex PCR reads with CATT. This table has approximately 90,000 delta-chain clones, approximately 1% appearing once. Germline V gives CDR1 GEAIGNYY, CDR2 EKD. The CDR3 spans 20 residues. This rearrangement joins TRDV2 to TRDJ3; TRDD3 matches at 12 bases. In the absence of a J gene in TCRdb, the DNA was matched to germline to assign it here. Sequenced: gamma-delta T cells from blood. This receptor was obtained from a pool of human donors (malaria-infected and uninfected, not separated). For the CDR3, the DNA is TGTGCCTGTGACACCCGGCTGGGGGATACGAGGCCCTGGGACACCCGGCAGATGTTTTTC. Protein product: CACDTRLGDTRPWDTRQMFF.